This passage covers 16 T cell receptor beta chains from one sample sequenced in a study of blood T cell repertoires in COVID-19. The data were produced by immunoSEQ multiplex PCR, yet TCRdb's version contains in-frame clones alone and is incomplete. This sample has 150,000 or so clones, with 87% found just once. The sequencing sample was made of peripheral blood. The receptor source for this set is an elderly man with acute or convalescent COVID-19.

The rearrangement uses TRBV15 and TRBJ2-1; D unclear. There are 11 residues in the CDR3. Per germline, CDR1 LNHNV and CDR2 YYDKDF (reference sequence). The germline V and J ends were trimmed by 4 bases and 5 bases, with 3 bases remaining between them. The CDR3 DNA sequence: TGTGCCACCAGCAAGCACAATGAGCAGTTCTTC. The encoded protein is CATSKHNEQFF.

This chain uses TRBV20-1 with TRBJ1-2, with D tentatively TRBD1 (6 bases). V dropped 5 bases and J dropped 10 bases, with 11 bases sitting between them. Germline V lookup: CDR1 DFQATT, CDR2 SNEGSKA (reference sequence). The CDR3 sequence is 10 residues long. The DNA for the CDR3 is TGCAGTGCTTTCAGGGGTTTCTACACCTTC. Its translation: CSAFRGFYTF.

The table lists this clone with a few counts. Here the CDR3 reads CASSMEVRWGNQPQHF. In DNA form, the CDR3 reads TGTGCCAGTAGTATGGAGGTGCGCTGGGGCAATCAGCCCCAGCATTTT. The chain employs TRBV19 and TRBJ1-5; D is unclear. V lost 3 bases and J lost 2, with 14 bases in between. The CDR3 is 16 residues long. Germline V gives CDR1 LNHDA, CDR2 SQIVND (reference sequence).

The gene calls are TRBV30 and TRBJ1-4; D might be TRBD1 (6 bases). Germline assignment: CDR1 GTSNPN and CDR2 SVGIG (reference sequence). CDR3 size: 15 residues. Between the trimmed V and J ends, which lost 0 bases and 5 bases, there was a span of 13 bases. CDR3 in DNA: TGTGCCTGGAGTGTACAGACAGGAATGAATGAAAAACTGTTTTTT. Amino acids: CAWSVQTGMNEKLFF.

In nucleotides, the CDR3 is TGTGCCAGCAGCGCAATGGACAGTCAAGAGACCCAGTACTTC. It encodes CASSAMDSQETQYF. J is TRBJ2-5 and V is TRBV9, with D maybe TRBD1 (6 bases). With 3 bases removed from V and 2 bases from J, the gap between germline ends came to 11 bases. Germline CDR1 reads SGDLS; CDR2 reads YYNGEE. CDR3 length: 14 amino acids.

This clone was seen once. This CDR3 is CASSHRTSGGAKEQFF. The CDR3 DNA is TGTGCCAGCAGCCATCGAACTAGCGGGGGGGCCAAAGAGCAGTTCTTC. The J gene is TRBJ2-1, the V gene TRBV3-1 (or the pseudogene TRBV3-2); 13 nucleotides match TRBD2. After removal of 3 bases from V and 10 bases from J, the junction contained 9 bases not matched to a gene. CDR3 size: 16 residues. Germline V gene lookup returns CDR1 LGHDT and CDR2 YNNKEL (reference sequence).

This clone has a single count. The CDR3 sequence is CASSYPDRGRSKSYEQYF. The CDR3 DNA follows: TGTGCCAGCAGTTACCCTGACAGGGGGCGTTCGAAGTCCTACGAGCAGTACTTC. V gene TRBV6-7 combines with J gene TRBJ2-7; 10 positions agree with TRBD1. TRBV6-7 is treated as an ORF (open reading frame) with a function not yet certain. The CDR3 loop spans 18 amino acids. J gave up 1 base and V 2 bases, and 11 bases lay outside the gene matches.

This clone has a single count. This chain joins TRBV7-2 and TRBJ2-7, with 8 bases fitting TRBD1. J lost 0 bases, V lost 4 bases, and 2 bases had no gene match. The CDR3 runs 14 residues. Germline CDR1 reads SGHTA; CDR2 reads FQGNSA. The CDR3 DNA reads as TGTGCCAGCAGCTCCGGACAGGGCTCCTACGAGCAGTACTTC. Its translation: CASSSGQGSYEQYF. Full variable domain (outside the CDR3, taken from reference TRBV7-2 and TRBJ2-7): GAGVSQSPSNKVTEKGKDVELRCDPISGHTALYWYRQSLGQGLEFLIYFQGNSAPDKSGLPSDRFSAERTGGSVSTLTIQRTQQEDSAVYLCASSSGQGSYEQYFGPGTRLTVT.

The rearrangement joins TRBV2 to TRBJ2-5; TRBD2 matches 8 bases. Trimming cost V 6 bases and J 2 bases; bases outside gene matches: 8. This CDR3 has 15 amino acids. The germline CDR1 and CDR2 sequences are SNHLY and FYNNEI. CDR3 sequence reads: CASRREGLEQETQYF. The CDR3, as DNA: TGTGCCAGCAGGCGAGAGGGACTAGAACAAGAGACCCAGTACTTC.

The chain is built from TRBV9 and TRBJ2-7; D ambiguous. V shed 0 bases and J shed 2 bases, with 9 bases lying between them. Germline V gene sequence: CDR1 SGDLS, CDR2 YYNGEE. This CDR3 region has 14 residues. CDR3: CASSVAVSPYEQYF. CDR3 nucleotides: TGTGCCAGCAGCGTAGCGGTTTCCCCCTACGAGCAGTACTTC. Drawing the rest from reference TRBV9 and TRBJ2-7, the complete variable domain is DSGVTQTPKHLITATGQRVTLRCSPRSGDLSVYWYQQSLDQGLQFLIQYYNGEERAKGNILERFSAQQFPDLHSELNLSSLELGDSALYFCASSVAVSPYEQYFGPGTRLTVT.

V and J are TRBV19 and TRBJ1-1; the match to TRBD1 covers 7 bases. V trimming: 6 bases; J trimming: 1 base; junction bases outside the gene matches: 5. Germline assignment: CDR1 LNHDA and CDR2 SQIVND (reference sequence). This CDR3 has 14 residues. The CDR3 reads CASSRGQANTEAFF. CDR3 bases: TGTGCCAGTAGCCGTGGACAGGCGAACACTGAAGCTTTCTTT. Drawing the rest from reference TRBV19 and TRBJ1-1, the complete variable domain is DGGITQSPKYLFRKEGQNVTLSCEQNLNHDAMYWYRQDPGQGLRLIYYSQIVNDFQKGDIAEGYSVSREKKESFPLTVTSAQKNPTAFYLCASSRGQANTEAFFGQGTRLTVV.

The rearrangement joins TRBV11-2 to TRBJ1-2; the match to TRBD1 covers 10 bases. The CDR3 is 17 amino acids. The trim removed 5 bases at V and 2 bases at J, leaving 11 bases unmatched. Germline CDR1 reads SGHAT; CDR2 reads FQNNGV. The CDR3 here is CASSPPLGTGANYGYTF. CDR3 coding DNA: TGTGCCAGCAGCCCGCCCCTCGGGACAGGGGCGAACTATGGCTACACCTTC.

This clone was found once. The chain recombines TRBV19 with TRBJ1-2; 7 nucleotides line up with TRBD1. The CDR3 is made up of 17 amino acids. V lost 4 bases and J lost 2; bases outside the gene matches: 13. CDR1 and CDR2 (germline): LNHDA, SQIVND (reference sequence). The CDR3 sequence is CASSTPQGFSINYGYTF. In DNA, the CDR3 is TGTGCCAGTAGTACCCCACAGGGGTTCTCCATCAACTATGGCTACACCTTC.

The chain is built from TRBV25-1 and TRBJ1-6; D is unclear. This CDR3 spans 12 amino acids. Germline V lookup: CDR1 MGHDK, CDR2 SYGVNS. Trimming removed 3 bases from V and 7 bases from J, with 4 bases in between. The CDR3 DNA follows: TGTGCCAGCAGTGACCAGAATTCACCCCTCCACTTT. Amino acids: CASSDQNSPLHF.

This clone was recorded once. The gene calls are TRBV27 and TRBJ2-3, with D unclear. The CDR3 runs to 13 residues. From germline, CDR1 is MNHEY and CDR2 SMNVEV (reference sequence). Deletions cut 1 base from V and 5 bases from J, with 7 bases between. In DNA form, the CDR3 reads TGTGCCAGCAGTTTATATCCCCTAGATACGCAGTATTTT. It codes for CASSLYPLDTQYF.

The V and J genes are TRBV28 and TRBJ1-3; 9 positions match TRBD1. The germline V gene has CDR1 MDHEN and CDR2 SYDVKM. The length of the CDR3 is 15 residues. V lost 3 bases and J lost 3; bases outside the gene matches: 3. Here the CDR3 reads CASSFPGQGGNTIYF. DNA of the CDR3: TGTGCCAGCAGTTTCCCGGGACAGGGTGGAAACACCATATATTTT.